A single sample gave rise to the 32 T cell receptor beta chains below, sequenced in a study of T cell responses to AZD1222 COVID-19 vaccine. Using immunoSEQ multiplex PCR, the repertoire was profiled, and TCRdb retains in-frame clones only, with some absent. The sample yields 70,000 to 100,000 clones, 70% to 90% seen once. This material consisted of peripheral blood, taken 28 days after the second AZD1222 dose. These receptors all stem from an adult who received the AZD1222 COVID-19 vaccine.

The chain recombines TRBV18 with TRBJ2-1; D is possibly TRBD1 (5 bases). From germline, CDR1 is KGHSH and CDR2 LQKENI. The CDR3 is 13 amino acids. V was cut by 1 base and J by 8 bases, with 9 bases left in between. The CDR3 region is CASSPQTDYEQFF. CDR3 in DNA: TGTGCCAGCTCACCACAGACAGATTATGAGCAGTTCTTC.

The rearrangement joins TRBV6-5 to TRBJ1-5; D may be TRBD1 (6 bases). CDR1 and CDR2 from the germline V gene are MNHEY and SVGAGI. V lost 3 bases and J 6 bases, leaving 15 bases between the germline ends. The CDR3 is made up of 15 amino acids. The CDR3 DNA is TGTGCCAGCAGTTATAGATCGGGGGGCGGTCAGCCCCAGCATTTT. Residues: CASSYRSGGGQPQHF.

The chain links TRBV24-1 to TRBJ1-5; D call uncertain. V was trimmed by 0 bases and J by 5 bases, leaving 7 bases between them. This CDR3 contains 14 residues. Germline CDR1 KGHDR, CDR2 SFDVKD. The CDR3 DNA is TGTGCCACCAGTGATTTGTCAGATTATCAGCCCCAGCATTTT. Protein: CATSDLSDYQPQHF.

V gene TRBV6-5 combines with J gene TRBJ1-1; D gene unclear. The CDR3 consists of 14 residues. V shed 6 bases and J shed 0 bases, with 11 bases lying between them. CDR1 and CDR2 (germline): MNHEY, SVGAGI. CDR3 bases: TGTGCCAGCAGACAGCTAACCATGAACACTGAAGCTTTCTTT. It specifies CASRQLTMNTEAFF.

This chain links TRBV28 with TRBJ2-3, with D possibly being TRBD2 (5 bases). This CDR3 contains 14 residues. Germline assignment: CDR1 MDHEN and CDR2 SYDVKM. Trimming took 8 bases from V and 4 from J, leaving 16 bases between them. The CDR3 here is CASSWASRPDTQYF. As DNA, the CDR3 is TGTGCCAGCTCGTGGGCTAGCCGACCAGATACGCAGTATTTT.

The rearrangement joins TRBV7-6 to TRBJ2-7, with TRBD2 matching 13 bases. The germline CDR1 and CDR2 sequences are SGHVS and FNYEAQ. V lost 5 bases and J lost 3; bases outside the gene matches: 13. The CDR3 is 18 amino acids. Written as DNA, the CDR3 is TGTGCCAGCAGCCCCAGCCCCCTACTAGCGGGGGGGGGCTACGAGCAGTACTTC. Translation: CASSPSPLLAGGGYEQYF.

There are a few counts of this clone. The chain is built from TRBV4-1 and TRBJ2-1, with no clear D. Trimming cost V 0 bases and J 10 bases, with 7 bases left between them. Germline CDR1 and CDR2: MGHRA and YSYEKL. The CDR3 consists of 12 residues. The CDR3 DNA reads as TGCGCCAGCAGCCAAGATCTACTGGAGCAGTTCTTC. Encoded protein: CASSQDLLEQFF.

The gene calls are TRBV20-1 and TRBJ1-2, with 8 nucleotides matching TRBD1. After removal of 3 bases from V and 4 bases from J, the junction contained 4 bases not matched to a gene. Germline V gives CDR1 DFQATT, CDR2 SNEGSKA (reference sequence). The CDR3 has 13 amino acids. CDR3 nucleotide sequence: TGCAGTGCTAGTCCCGGGACAGGCTATGGCTACACCTTC. Its protein is CSASPGTGYGYTF.

This chain joins TRBV7-2 and TRBJ2-2, with D perhaps TRBD1 (6 bases). CDR1 and CDR2 from the germline V gene are SGHTA and FQGNSA. This CDR3 has 14 amino acids. Between the trimmed V and J ends, which lost 3 bases and 7 bases, there was a span of 12 bases. CDR3 sequence: CASSFQGLSGELFF. The CDR3 region has the DNA TGTGCCAGCAGCTTCCAGGGGCTTAGCGGGGAGCTGTTTTTT. The full variable domain, completed using reference TRBV7-2 and TRBJ2-2, is GAGVSQSPSNKVTEKGKDVELRCDPISGHTALYWYRQSLGQGLEFLIYFQGNSAPDKSGLPSDRFSAERTGGSVSTLTIQRTQQEDSAVYLCASSFQGLSGELFFGEGSRLTVL.

V usage is TRBV5-4 and J usage is TRBJ1-3; D remains ambiguous. V shed 4 bases and J shed 0 bases, with 14 bases lying between them. This CDR3 contains 16 residues. The germline CDR1 and CDR2 sequences are SGHNT and YYREEE (reference sequence). The CDR3, as DNA: TGTGCCAGCAGCCGCGGACCGGAGGACTCTGGAAACACCATATATTTT. This encodes CASSRGPEDSGNTIYF.

The chain links TRBV10-3 to TRBJ2-1, with 8 bases lining up with TRBD2. CDR1 and CDR2 (germline): ENHRY, SYGVKD. Losses at the gene ends were 0 bases for V and 6 bases for J; bases not matched to a gene: 7. The CDR3 sequence is 16 residues long. The CDR3 loop is CAISESLADGLNEQFF. DNA of the CDR3: TGTGCCATCAGTGAGTCACTAGCGGACGGCCTCAATGAGCAGTTCTTC.

The chain links TRBV6-5 to TRBJ2-7; 7 bases line up with TRBD1. With V trimmed by 2 bases and J by 7 bases, 11 bases remained unmatched. The CDR3 extends over 15 amino acids. From germline, CDR1 is MNHEY and CDR2 SVGAGI. The CDR3 protein is CASSYRGLASGEQYF. DNA of the CDR3: TGTGCCAGCAGTTACAGGGGGCTAGCATCGGGTGAGCAGTACTTC.

The rearrangement links TRBV9 to TRBJ2-1; no reliable D call. CDR1 and CDR2 (germline): SGDLS, YYNGEE. CDR3 length: 12 residues. V was cut by 3 bases and J by 9 bases, with 10 bases left in between. In nucleotides, the CDR3 is TGTGCCAGCAGCGCCCTCCGTGCTGAGCAGTTCTTC. Translation: CASSALRAEQFF.

The chain has TRBV5-1 and TRBJ2-7; weak D call: TRBD1 (6 bases). CDR3 length: 14 amino acids. From germline, CDR1 is SGHRS and CDR2 YFSETQ. Trimming pared 4 bases from V and 4 bases from J, leaving 15 bases between. The CDR3, as DNA: TGCGCCAGCAGCACTGCACAGGGCCTGTACGAGCAGTACTTC. Translation: CASSTAQGLYEQYF.

The chain links TRBV20-1 to TRBJ2-7, with no clear D. The CDR3 covers 11 residues. The germline V gene encodes CDR1 DFQATT and CDR2 SNEGSKA (reference sequence). Trimming took 5 bases from V and 7 from J, leaving 12 bases between them. The DNA for the CDR3 is TGCAGTGCTTTCCGTGTGGGAGAGCAGTACTTC. Residues: CSAFRVGEQYF.

The V call is TRBV5-4, the J call TRBJ1-4, with D tentatively TRBD1 (6 bases). Trimming stripped 4 bases from V and 4 bases from J, with 14 bases between. The CDR3 loop spans 15 amino acids. Germline lookup yields CDR1 SGHNT and CDR2 YYREEE (reference sequence). DNA of the CDR3: TGTGCCAGCAGCGCCGGAACAGGGTATAATGAAAAACTGTTTTTT. It specifies CASSAGTGYNEKLFF.

The CDR3 sequence is CASSQGQSGGNEQFF. The CDR3 region has the DNA TGTGCCAGCAGCCAAGGTCAGTCCGGAGGTAATGAGCAGTTCTTC. The genes are TRBV4-2 and TRBJ2-1, with D perhaps TRBD2 (5 bases). V gave up 1 base and J gave up 7 bases, with 14 bases separating them. This CDR3 has 15 amino acids. CDR1 and CDR2 (germline): LGHNA, YNFKEQ.

This clone was seen once. This rearrangement joins TRBV29-1 to TRBJ2-7; D call uncertain. V gave up 6 bases and J gave up 4 bases, with 10 bases separating them. This CDR3 contains 11 residues. Germline CDR1 and CDR2: SQVTM and ANQGSEA. The CDR3 region is CSVRVAYEQYF. DNA for the CDR3: TGCAGCGTAAGGGTGGCGTACGAGCAGTACTTC.

CDR3 DNA: TGTGCCAGCAGCGTAGACGACAAAAACATTCAGTACTTC. It is translated as CASSVDDKNIQYF. The chain carries TRBV9 and TRBJ2-4, with unresolved D. The CDR3 is made up of 13 amino acids. V was cut by 0 bases and J by 3 bases, with 4 bases left in between. CDR1 and CDR2 from the germline V gene are SGDLS and YYNGEE.

CDR3: CASSMRTGPYEKLFF. In DNA, the CDR3 is TGCGCCAGCAGCATGAGGACAGGGCCGTATGAAAAACTGTTTTTT. The V and J genes are TRBV5-1 and TRBJ1-4, with 8 bases aligning to TRBD1. The CDR3 is 15 residues long. Germline V gives CDR1 SGHRS, CDR2 YFSETQ. After removal of 4 bases from V and 6 bases from J, the junction contained 8 bases not matched to a gene.

The V call is TRBV10-3, the J call TRBJ2-3; 8 bases map to TRBD2. V was pared by 3 bases and J by 0 bases, with 14 bases of the junction left unmatched. There are 19 residues in the CDR3. Germline-derived CDR1 and CDR2 are ENHRY and SYGVKD. As DNA, the CDR3 is TGTGCCATCAGTGATCCCTCCCTGGATAGCGGGGCTAGCACAGATACGCAGTATTTT. Protein sequence: CAISDPSLDSGASTDTQYF.

The V and J genes are TRBV19 and TRBJ1-2; the D gene is possibly TRBD1 (6 bases). The length of the CDR3 is 15 residues. CDR1 and CDR2 (germline): LNHDA, SQIVND (reference sequence). Trimming cost V 5 bases and J 2 bases, with 15 bases left between them. Here the CDR3 reads CASSATGQINYGYTF. DNA of the CDR3: TGTGCCAGTAGTGCTACCGGACAGATCAACTATGGCTACACCTTC.

The rearrangement links TRBV20-1 to TRBJ2-3; TRBD2 agrees at 8 bases. Trimming at V came to 3 bases and at J to 3 bases, leaving 5 bases not matched to a gene. CDR1 is DFQATT, CDR2 SNEGSKA, per germline (reference sequence). This CDR3 is built from 14 residues. This CDR3 is CSASFREGTDTQYF. CDR3 bases: TGCAGTGCTAGTTTCCGGGAGGGTACAGATACGCAGTATTTT.

The chain recombines TRBV7-2 with TRBJ1-5, with D unclear. The V end lost 0 bases, the J end lost 6 bases, and 6 bases lay between the germline ends. CDR1 is SGHTA and CDR2 is FQGNSA in the germline V gene. The CDR3 totals 13 residues. CDR3 loop: CASSLAQTQPQHF. In DNA, the CDR3 is TGTGCCAGCAGCTTAGCGCAGACTCAGCCCCAGCATTTT. Full variable domain (remainder filled in from reference TRBV7-2 and TRBJ1-5): GAGVSQSPSNKVTEKGKDVELRCDPISGHTALYWYRQSLGQGLEFLIYFQGNSAPDKSGLPSDRFSAERTGGSVSTLTIQRTQQEDSAVYLCASSLAQTQPQHFGDGTRLSIL.

The chain combines TRBV19 with TRBJ1-1; the D is unclear. In germline, CDR1 is LNHDA, CDR2 SQIVND (reference sequence). The CDR3 sequence is 14 residues long. Trimming stripped 1 base from V and 1 base from J, with 7 bases between. The CDR3 nucleotides are TGTGCCAGTAGTATAGCGGCAGGGAACACTGAAGCTTTCTTT. Translation: CASSIAAGNTEAFF.

This clone was detected only once. As DNA, the CDR3 is TGCGCCAGCAGTTTCAGAGGCAGCAACACCGGGGAGCTGTTTTTT. It specifies CASSFRGSNTGELFF. J is TRBJ2-2 and V is TRBV4-1; D gene unclear. Germline loops: CDR1 MGHRA, CDR2 YSYEKL. The CDR3 spans 15 residues. The V end was cut by 6 bases, the J end by 2 bases, with 13 bases between.

The V and J genes are TRBV7-2 and TRBJ1-5; D not certain. CDR3 length: 14 amino acids. Trimming removed 5 bases at V and 12 bases at J, with 20 bases between. Germline CDR1 and CDR2: SGHTA and FQGNSA. DNA for the CDR3: TGTGCCAGCAGCCCCCGGACCGGGAGGGAGGGCCAGCATTTT. Translating gives CASSPRTGREGQHF.

V usage is TRBV28 and J usage is TRBJ2-3, with D perhaps given as TRBD1 or TRBD2 (6 bases each). CDR1 MDHEN and CDR2 SYDVKM come from the germline V gene. The CDR3 sequence is 14 residues long. Trimming took off 8 bases at V and 3 bases at J, with 15 bases between the two ends. The DNA for the CDR3 is TGTGCCAGCTGGGGGGCTAGCGTTACAGATACGCAGTATTTT. This gives the protein CASWGASVTDTQYF.

This chain links TRBV25-1 with TRBJ2-7; weak D call: TRBD1 (6 bases). V dropped 3 bases and J dropped 2 bases, with 20 bases sitting between them. The CDR3 covers 17 residues. The germline gives CDR1 MGHDK, CDR2 SYGVNS. CDR3 residues: CASSDLGQSQPTYEQYF. The CDR3 DNA follows: TGTGCCAGCAGTGATCTCGGACAGTCACAACCTACCTACGAGCAGTACTTC.

The chain uses TRBV6-5 and TRBJ2-1; 7 positions agree with TRBD1. The CDR3 totals 15 residues. CDR1 is MNHEY and CDR2 is SVGAGI in the germline V gene. Unmatched junction bases numbered 6, after V lost 6 bases and J lost 1 base. The CDR3 nucleotides read TGTGCCAGCAGAGCCGGGACAGCTTCCTACAATGAGCAGTTCTTC. This codes for CASRAGTASYNEQFF.

This chain joins TRBV28 and TRBJ1-3; perhaps TRBD1 as D (5 bases). Per the germline V gene, CDR1 is MDHEN and CDR2 is SYDVKM. This CDR3 comprises 15 residues. Deletions cut 1 base from V and 1 base from J, with 8 bases between. The CDR3 DNA is TGTGCCAGCAGTTTATTCGGGGGTTCTGGAAACACCATATATTTT. Residues: CASSLFGGSGNTIYF.

The gene calls are TRBV5-4 and TRBJ2-1; D not resolved. Germline assignment: CDR1 SGHNT and CDR2 YYREEE (reference sequence). Trimming cost V 2 bases and J 7 bases, with 13 bases left between them. The CDR3 runs 14 residues. In DNA form, the CDR3 reads TGTGCCAGCAGCTTAGAACCCAGCGAGAATGAGCAGTTCTTC. Its protein is CASSLEPSENEQFF.